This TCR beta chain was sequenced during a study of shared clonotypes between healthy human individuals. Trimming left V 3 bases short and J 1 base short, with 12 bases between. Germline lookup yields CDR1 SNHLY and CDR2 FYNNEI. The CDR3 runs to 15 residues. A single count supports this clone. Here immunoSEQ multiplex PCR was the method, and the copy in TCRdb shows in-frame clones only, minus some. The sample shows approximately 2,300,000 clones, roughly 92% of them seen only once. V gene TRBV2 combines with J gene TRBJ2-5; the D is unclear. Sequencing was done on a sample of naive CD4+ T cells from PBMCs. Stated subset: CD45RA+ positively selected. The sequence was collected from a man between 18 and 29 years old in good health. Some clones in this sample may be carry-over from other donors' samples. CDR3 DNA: TGTGCCAGCAGTGACTTGTTTACCTTCCAAGAGACCCAGTACTTC. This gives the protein CASSDLFTFQETQYF.